This T cell receptor beta chain originates from a study of untreated major depressive disorder. In the case of this clone: As yet, its antigen is unknown.

The CDR3 extends over 15 amino acids. The germline V gene has CDR1 SNHLY and CDR2 FYNNEI. With 8 bases clipped from V and 4 bases from J, the junction kept 9 bases outside the gene matches. Whole-study findings and limits: A comparatively small sample limits the generalizability of these findings. Compared with controls, depressed patients showed more TRBV05-01 (Vbeta 5.1) usage in CD4+ T cells.

Assay: immunoSEQ multiplex PCR; the TCRdb copy retains only in-frame clones and omits some. The sample has roughly 14,000 clones, approximately 91% seen once. This chain connects TRBV2 to TRBJ2-3, with 10 positions matching TRBD1. The origin of this receptor is a man aged 25-45 years with major depressive disorder. The material sequenced was CD4+ T cells from PBMCs. CDR3 DNA: TGTGCCAGCGGGACGACAGGGGGCGTAGCAGATACGCAGTATTTT. Protein sequence: CASGTTGGVADTQYF. Variable domain in full (rest from reference TRBV2 and TRBJ2-3): EPEVTQTPSHQVTQMGQEVILRCVPISNHLYFYWYRQILGQKVEFLVSFYNNEISEKSEIFDDQFSVERPDGSNFTLKIRSTKLEDSAMYFCASGTTGGVADTQYFGPGTRLTVL.